Following are 28 T cell receptor beta chains from one sample sequenced in a study of blood T cell repertoires in COVID-19. TCRdb's copy holds only in-frame clones and misses some; the assay was immunoSEQ multiplex PCR. Of over 150,000 clones in the sample, about 80% were seen once. The sequenced material came from PBMCs or T cells enriched from blood (not recorded which). These receptors all stem from a woman aged 55-75 years who had recovered from COVID-19.

The chain carries TRBV27 and TRBJ2-7; D is perhaps TRBD1 (6 bases). The V and J ends lost 6 bases and 5 bases respectively, with 17 bases between them. CDR1 and CDR2 from the germline V gene are MNHEY and SMNVEV (reference sequence). The CDR3 extends over 14 amino acids. The DNA for the CDR3 is TGTGCCAGCAGGACACAGGGATCAAGGAACGAGCAGTACTTC. Translating it yields CASRTQGSRNEQYF.

In this sample, this clone turned up a few times. The genes are TRBV7-2 and TRBJ1-1, with TRBD1 matching over 10 bases. V shed 4 bases and J 1 base; nucleotides not matched to a gene: 6. The CDR3 is 16 amino acids. From germline, CDR1 is SGHTA and CDR2 FQGNSA. CDR3 nucleotides: TGTGCCAGCAGCTCGACAGGGGGCTATGCGAACACTGAAGCTTTCTTT. Translation gives CASSSTGGYANTEAFF.

This clone has a single count. This rearrangement joins TRBV4-1 to TRBJ1-1, with D possibly matching TRBD1 (6 bases). V lost 7 bases and J 3 bases, leaving 24 bases between the germline ends. The CDR3 extends over 17 amino acids. Germline-derived CDR1 and CDR2 are MGHRA and YSYEKL. The CDR3 spells CASTRGRGGMGHTEAFF. The DNA of the CDR3 is TGCGCCAGCACCCGAGGCAGGGGCGGAATGGGTCACACTGAAGCTTTCTTT.

This rearrangement joins TRBV4-1 to TRBJ2-5, with 9 bases lining up with TRBD1. Looked up from germline, CDR1 is MGHRA and CDR2 is YSYEKL. With 1 base clipped from V and 4 bases from J, the junction kept 13 bases outside the gene matches. The CDR3 runs to 18 residues. The CDR3 loop is CASSQVGGQGQIRETQYF. Here the CDR3 DNA reads TGCGCCAGCAGCCAAGTTGGGGGACAGGGACAGATTAGAGAGACCCAGTACTTC.

The chain has TRBV30 and TRBJ1-1; no firm D call. Trimming cost V 4 bases and J 7 bases, with 16 bases left between them. The CDR3 is 13 amino acids. The germline gives CDR1 GTSNPN, CDR2 SVGIG (reference sequence). The CDR3 is CAWKESEHREAFF. CDR3 DNA sequence: TGTGCCTGGAAGGAGTCTGAGCACCGTGAAGCTTTCTTT.

The sample holds a few counts of this clone. This sequence joins TRBV3-1 (or the pseudogene TRBV3-2) and TRBJ2-5; TRBD2 might be the D (6 bases). The CDR3 consists of 16 residues. Trimming pared 0 bases from V and 0 bases from J, leaving 11 bases between. The germline gives CDR1 LGHDT, CDR2 YNNKEL (reference sequence). CDR3 sequence reads: CASSQDLGGDQETQYF. CDR3 bases: TGTGCCAGCAGCCAAGATCTGGGCGGGGACCAAGAGACCCAGTACTTC.

The gene calls are TRBV19 and TRBJ1-6; 8 nucleotides align to TRBD1. Germline CDR1 reads LNHDA; CDR2 reads SQIVND (reference sequence). Unmatched junction bases numbered 4, after V lost 5 bases and J lost 7 bases. The CDR3 spans 14 residues. The CDR3 sequence: CASSPRQGNSPLHF. The CDR3, as DNA: TGTGCCAGTAGTCCCAGACAGGGGAATTCACCCCTCCACTTT.

This chain links TRBV9 with TRBJ2-1, with 9 bases lining up with TRBD2. Trimming took 3 bases from V and 4 from J; bases not matched to a gene: 8. This CDR3 has 16 amino acids. CDR1 SGDLS and CDR2 YYNGEE come from the germline V gene. The CDR3 spells CASSATGLASYNEQFF. The CDR3 coding sequence is TGTGCCAGCAGCGCTACTGGACTAGCGAGTTACAATGAGCAGTTCTTC.

This chain's CDR3 is CASSSYPGNQPQHF. CDR3 nucleotides: TGCGCCAGCAGCTCCTACCCGGGTAATCAGCCCCAGCATTTT. The rearrangement uses TRBV5-1 and TRBJ1-5, with D uncertain. Germline CDR1 is SGHRS and CDR2 is YFSETQ. Trimming took 3 bases from V and 4 from J, leaving 11 bases between them. The CDR3 covers 14 residues.

This clone was seen a handful of times. The chain has TRBV6-1 and TRBJ1-2; 9 nucleotides line up with TRBD1. This CDR3 comprises 16 residues. Germline V lookup: CDR1 MNHNS, CDR2 SASEGT. Trimming cost V 2 bases and J 8 bases; bases outside gene matches: 12. CDR3 in amino acids: CASSELGTGIRSGYTF. The CDR3 DNA reads TGTGCCAGCAGTGAACTTGGGACAGGGATAAGGTCGGGCTACACCTTC.

The chain uses TRBV18 and TRBJ2-7; TRBD2 aligns across 7 bases. The V gene's germline CDR1 is KGHSH and CDR2 LQKENI. CDR3 length: 15 residues. Trimming took 5 bases from V and 7 from J; bases not matched to a gene: 14. CDR3: CASSFTSAPSEEQYF. CDR3 nucleotides: TGTGCCAGCTCATTCACTAGCGCCCCCTCGGAAGAGCAGTACTTC.

This clone was detected a few times. J is TRBJ1-6 and V is TRBV7-8; 7 bases are a match to TRBD1. Trimming cost V 1 base and J 6 bases; bases outside gene matches: 9. The CDR3 is 17 residues long. The germline gives CDR1 SGHVS, CDR2 FQNEAQ. CDR3 bases: TGTGCCAGCAGCTTAGTGGCAGGGGGAACACTTAATTCACCCCTCCACTTT. Residues: CASSLVAGGTLNSPLHF.

V usage is TRBV5-5 and J usage is TRBJ1-1, with no clear D. Germline V gives CDR1 SGHKS, CDR2 YYEKEE (reference sequence). The CDR3 consists of 13 residues. Deletions cut 2 bases from V and 3 bases from J, with 8 bases between. CDR3 amino acids: CASSFLTHTEAFF. CDR3 coding DNA: TGTGCCAGCAGCTTTCTGACACACACTGAAGCTTTCTTT.

The count of this clone is one. This chain joins TRBV7-6 and TRBJ2-3; D is unclear. This CDR3 region has 14 residues. Germline assignment: CDR1 SGHVS and CDR2 FNYEAQ. Trimming took off 5 bases at V and 2 bases at J, with 11 bases between the two ends. The CDR3 DNA follows: TGTGCCAGCAGCCCAGGTGGGCCCACAGATACGCAGTATTTT. This sequence encodes CASSPGGPTDTQYF.

The chain employs TRBV6-4 and TRBJ2-1; the match to TRBD2 covers 12 bases. The CDR3 is made up of 14 amino acids. CDR1 is MRHNA, CDR2 SNTAGT, per germline. V lost 2 bases to trimming and J lost 10 bases; unmatched junction nucleotides: 3. CDR3 nucleotide sequence: TGTGCCAGCAGTGACCTAGCGGGGGGGCTCGAGCAGTTCTTC. It yields the protein CASSDLAGGLEQFF.

This clone was picked up one time. The genes are TRBV5-4 and TRBJ1-3, with TRBD1 matching 7 bases. Germline V gives CDR1 SGHNT, CDR2 YYREEE (reference sequence). The CDR3 consists of 14 residues. With V trimmed by 1 base and J by 2 bases, 0 bases remained unmatched. The CDR3 region has the DNA TGTGCCAGCAGCTTGCAGGGGGCTGGAAACACCATATATTTT. Residues: CASSLQGAGNTIYF. Full variable domain (outside the CDR3, taken from reference TRBV5-4 and TRBJ1-3): ETGVTQSPTHLIKTRGQQVTLRCSSQSGHNTVSWYQQALGQGPQFIFQYYREEENGRGNFPPRFSGLQFPNYSSELNVNALELDDSALYLCASSLQGAGNTIYFGEGSWLTVV.

The genes are TRBV7-3 and TRBJ2-3; no clear D gene. Germline values: CDR1 SGHTA, CDR2 FQGTGA. This CDR3 comprises 12 residues. The V end was cut by 5 bases, the J end by 0 bases, with 3 bases between. Written as DNA, the CDR3 is TGTGCCAGCAGCCCAAGCACAGATACGCAGTATTTT. Its protein product is CASSPSTDTQYF.

The J gene is TRBJ1-5, the V gene TRBV18; D is undetermined. The germline V and J ends were trimmed by 1 base and 3 bases, with 10 bases remaining between them. Germline V gene data show CDR1 as KGHSH and CDR2 as LQKENI. The CDR3 is 15 residues long. The CDR3 reads CASSPLRTDNQPQHF. The CDR3, as DNA: TGTGCCAGCTCACCACTGCGGACTGACAATCAGCCCCAGCATTTT.

CDR3 sequence (DNA): TGCGCCAGCAGTGAGTCGGCGGGACTAGGCTACGAGCAGTACTTC. Translating gives CASSESAGLGYEQYF. The chain couples TRBV10-1 to TRBJ2-7, with 8 bases fitting TRBD2. V gave up 0 bases and J gave up 3 bases; unmatched junction bases: 4. The CDR3 has 15 amino acids. Per germline, CDR1 WNHNN and CDR2 SYGVQD (reference sequence).

For the CDR3, the DNA is TGCGCCAGCAGTCGGGGTAGCGGGGGTCAAGAGACCCAGTACTTC. This encodes CASSRGSGGQETQYF. V usage is TRBV10-1 and J usage is TRBJ2-5, with TRBD2 matching over 9 bases. Germline V gene sequence: CDR1 WNHNN, CDR2 SYGVQD (reference sequence). CDR3 length: 15 residues. V gave up 5 bases and J gave up 2 bases; unmatched junction bases: 6.

The rearrangement links TRBV6-5 to TRBJ2-4, with 8 positions matching TRBD1. CDR3 size: 15 residues. Germline assignment: CDR1 MNHEY and CDR2 SVGAGI. After removal of 2 bases from V and 5 bases from J, the junction contained 5 bases not matched to a gene. The DNA for the CDR3 is TGTGCCAGCAGTTACGGTGGACAGGGTCAAAACATTCAGTACTTC. Its translation: CASSYGGQGQNIQYF.

The chain links TRBV10-2 to TRBJ2-3; TRBD1 agrees at 10 bases. The V segment lost 6 bases and the J segment 0 bases; nucleotides outside the gene matches: 6. The CDR3 extends over 16 amino acids. Germline V CDR1 and CDR2: WSHSY, SAAADI. This CDR3 is CASSERDRGSTDTQYF. In nucleotides, the CDR3 is TGCGCCAGCAGCGAAAGGGACAGGGGTAGCACAGATACGCAGTATTTT.

The chain recombines TRBV6-1 with TRBJ1-5; D ambiguous. The CDR3 runs to 16 residues. V was clipped by 1 base and J by 3 bases, with 13 bases between them. Germline loops: CDR1 MNHNS, CDR2 SASEGT. The CDR3 sequence is CASSEDGRFFNQPQHF. Here the CDR3 DNA reads TGTGCCAGCAGTGAAGACGGCAGGTTTTTCAATCAGCCCCAGCATTTT.

V gene TRBV5-6 combines with J gene TRBJ2-3; 9 bases are a match to TRBD1. Germline values: CDR1 SGHDT, CDR2 YYEEEE. The ends lost 4 bases at V and 6 bases at J; junction bases unmatched: 12. The CDR3 is 16 amino acids. The CDR3 is CASSAGTGYPRDTQYF. DNA of the CDR3: TGTGCCAGCAGCGCCGGGACAGGGTACCCCAGGGATACGCAGTATTTT.

This chain joins TRBV5-4 and TRBJ2-7, with D perhaps matching TRBD2 (7 bases). CDR3 length equals 16 residues. Germline loops: CDR1 SGHNT, CDR2 YYREEE (reference sequence). Trimming pared 3 bases from V and 5 bases from J, leaving 21 bases between. Written as DNA, the CDR3 is TGTGCCAGCAGCTCCCCCCGGGGGGCGCCCAACCACGAGCAGTACTTC. Protein sequence: CASSSPRGAPNHEQYF.

This chain joins TRBV27 and TRBJ1-5; TRBD1 matches 9 bases. The CDR3 runs 17 residues. Germline assignment: CDR1 MNHEY and CDR2 SMNVEV (reference sequence). V was clipped by 7 bases and J by 1 base; unmatched bases: 11. This CDR3 reads CASNGTGRSESNQPQHF. The CDR3 DNA follows: TGTGCCAGCAACGGGACAGGGAGGTCGGAAAGCAATCAGCCCCAGCATTTT.

CDR3 sequence reads: CASSQVGAGSDYGYTF. CDR3 nucleotides: TGCGCCAGCAGCCAAGTTGGGGCCGGGTCAGACTATGGCTACACCTTC. J is TRBJ1-2 and V is TRBV4-1, with a possible D match to TRBD1 (5 bases). Germline-derived CDR1 and CDR2 are MGHRA and YSYEKL. The germline V and J ends were trimmed by 1 base and 3 bases, with 15 bases remaining between them. This CDR3 spans 16 amino acids.

CDR3 bases: TGTGCCAGCAGCTTAGATCACAGGGCAGGCAGCTACACCTTC. This encodes CASSLDHRAGSYTF. The V call is TRBV11-2, the J call TRBJ1-2; possibly TRBD1 for D (6 bases). The CDR3 runs 14 residues. Trimming shortened V by 0 bases and J by 9 bases, and 14 bases separated the two germline ends. Germline V gene lookup returns CDR1 SGHAT and CDR2 FQNNGV.